This T cell receptor (beta chain) was sequenced during a study of shared clonotypes between healthy human individuals. Assay used: immunoSEQ multiplex PCR; TCRdb lists only in-frame clones, some missing. This table has millions of clones, approximately 95% appearing once. Healthy HIV-negative adults with no recent acute infections or vaccinations were recruited as donors. CD4+ cells were split into CD45RA+ naive and CD45RA-negative memory subsets. V lost 3 bases to trimming and J lost 8 bases, with 13 bases between them. The germline CDR1 and CDR2 sequences are MNHNY and SVGAGI (reference sequence). The CDR3 totals 14 residues.

This clonotype originated in a man younger than 35 in good health. The chain joins TRBV6-6 to TRBJ1-4; tentative D call: TRBD1 (6 bases). The sequenced sample consisted of naive CD4+ T cells sorted from blood. As to subset: CD45RA+ positively selected. This CDR3 is CASSYDRLGEKLFF. The CDR3 nucleotides read TGTGCCAGCAGTTATGACAGGTTGGGAGAAAAACTGTTTTTT.